This T cell receptor (beta chain) was captured in a study of control samples from healthy donors and cancer patients. The protocol was immunoSEQ multiplex PCR, while the TCRdb copy is restricted to in-frame clones and leaves out a portion. The sample lists some 120,000 clones, roughly 87% occurring once. V shed 4 bases and J shed 7 bases, with 17 bases lying between them. The CDR3 covers 14 residues. The germline CDR1 and CDR2 sequences are SGHRS and YFSETQ. This receptor was taken from a man aged 18-30 years in good health. The V gene is TRBV5-1, the J gene TRBJ1-1; the D is unclear. Sample: blood. For the CDR3, the DNA is TGCGCCAGCAGCCCGTCGGTGGGTCGGGATGAAGCTTTCTTT. It codes for CASSPSVGRDEAFF. Filled out from reference TRBV5-1 and TRBJ1-1, the complete variable domain reads KAGVTQTPRYLIKTRGQQVTLSCSPISGHRSVSWYQQTPGQGLQFLFEYFSETQRNKGNFPGRFSGRQFSNSRSEMNVSTLELGDSALYLCASSPSVGRDEAFFGQGTRLTVV.